Listed below are T cell receptor beta chains from one sample, sequenced in a study of cytomegalovirus exposure and HLA in healthy donors. Measured with immunoSEQ multiplex PCR; TCRdb has only the in-frame clones, and not every one. The sample has more than 95,000 clones, approximately 81% seen once. The sequenced sample was PBMCs. All receptors derive from a man between 18 and 35 years old in good health and CMV-seropositive. The CDR3 runs from the conserved cysteine through the conserved F or W. The order of the fields is J gene, D gene, V gene, clone size, CDR3 DNA, CDR3 protein. A D gene is named only where the DNA matches it firmly. The size field is filled for only some rows; it gives once, few, many or a size class.

j_gene: TRBJ1-1
d_gene: -
v_gene: TRBV7-9
abundance: few
CDR3nt: TGTGCCAGCACCCCGGAGGGGAGGAACACTGAAGCTTTCTTT
CDR3aa: CASTPEGRNTEAFF

j_gene: TRBJ1-4
d_gene: -
v_gene: TRBV19
abundance: -
CDR3nt: TGTGCCAGTAGTATACTCGATGGTAGGATACTCGCGGGTGAAAAACTGTTTTTT
CDR3aa: CASSILDGRILAGEKLFF

j_gene: TRBJ2-3
d_gene: TRBD1
v_gene: TRBV7-9
abundance: few
CDR3nt: TGTTCCAGCAGCTATAACAGGGGCCACCCTAACGGAGGCACAGATACGCAGTATTTT
CDR3aa: CSSSYNRGHPNGGTDTQYF

j_gene: TRBJ1-2
d_gene: -
v_gene: TRBV20-1
abundance: -
CDR3nt: TGCAGTGCATTGTCCAGGGCTGGCTACACCTTC
CDR3aa: CSALSRAGYTF

j_gene: TRBJ2-7
d_gene: TRBD1
v_gene: TRBV7-9
abundance: -
CDR3nt: TGTGCCAGCAGCTTTGGGGAGGACAGGGGATCCTACGAGCAGTACTTC
CDR3aa: CASSFGEDRGSYEQYF

j_gene: TRBJ2-3
d_gene: TRBD2
v_gene: TRBV6-4
abundance: -
CDR3nt: TGTGCCAGCAGTGTGGGTGCGGGGGGCTCAGATACGCAGTATTTT
CDR3aa: CASSVGAGGSDTQYF

j_gene: TRBJ1-2
d_gene: -
v_gene: TRBV2
abundance: few
CDR3nt: TGTGCCAGCAATACAGAGCCTCTATATGCTGGCTACACCTTC
CDR3aa: CASNTEPLYAGYTF

j_gene: TRBJ2-1
d_gene: TRBD2
v_gene: TRBV19
abundance: -
CDR3nt: TGTGCCAGTACTGTTCGGCGGCTAGCGGGTATCAATGAGCAGTTCTTC
CDR3aa: CASTVRRLAGINEQFF

j_gene: TRBJ2-1
d_gene: TRBD1
v_gene: TRBV6-4
abundance: -
CDR3nt: TGTGCCAGCAGTGACGGGACAGCTTCCTACAATGAGCAGTTCTTC
CDR3aa: CASSDGTASYNEQFF

j_gene: TRBJ1-2
d_gene: -
v_gene: TRBV11-2
abundance: -
CDR3nt: TGTGCCAGCAGTCCAACAGGGCCCTATGGCTACACCTTC
CDR3aa: CASSPTGPYGYTF

j_gene: TRBJ2-3
d_gene: -
v_gene: TRBV11-2
abundance: once
CDR3nt: TGTGCCAGCAGCTGGGCTAGCACAGATACGCAGTATTTT
CDR3aa: CASSWASTDTQYF

j_gene: TRBJ2-3
d_gene: -
v_gene: TRBV25-1
abundance: -
CDR3nt: TGTGCCAGCAGTGAATTTGGTCTAGCGTTCACAGATACGCAGTATTTT
CDR3aa: CASSEFGLAFTDTQYF

j_gene: TRBJ1-2
d_gene: -
v_gene: TRBV4-1
abundance: -
CDR3nt: TGCGCCAGCAGCCAAGAGACAGGTTCGGGTGGCTACACCTTC
CDR3aa: CASSQETGSGGYTF

j_gene: TRBJ1-5
d_gene: TRBD1
v_gene: TRBV6-5
abundance: -
CDR3nt: TGTGCCAGCAGTCCGAACAGGGGACGGCCCCAGCATTTT
CDR3aa: CASSPNRGRPQHF

j_gene: TRBJ1-4
d_gene: -
v_gene: TRBV18
abundance: -
CDR3nt: TGTGCCAGCTCACCACCGGGCGCAACTAATGAAAAACTGTTTTTT
CDR3aa: CASSPPGATNEKLFF

j_gene: TRBJ2-7
d_gene: -
v_gene: TRBV5-6
abundance: few
CDR3nt: TGTGCCAGCAGCTGGTTCCCGGGGGACAGAGCCTACGAGCAGTACTTC
CDR3aa: CASSWFPGDRAYEQYF

j_gene: TRBJ2-7
d_gene: -
v_gene: TRBV7-9
abundance: -
CDR3nt: TGCGCCAGCAGCTTCACCCTTAGCCCCGGGAGTACGGCCGAGCAGTACTTC
CDR3aa: CASSFTLSPGSTAEQYF

j_gene: TRBJ1-5
d_gene: -
v_gene: TRBV7-2
abundance: -
CDR3nt: TGTGCCAGCAGCTTAGGAGGGAGGCAGCCCCAGCATTTT
CDR3aa: CASSLGGRQPQHF

j_gene: TRBJ1-4
d_gene: TRBD1
v_gene: TRBV6-6
abundance: -
CDR3nt: TGTGCCAGCAGCTCCTCGGGACAGTACGAAAAACTGTTTTTT
CDR3aa: CASSSSGQYEKLFF

j_gene: TRBJ2-7
d_gene: -
v_gene: TRBV7-8
abundance: -
CDR3nt: TGTGCCAGCAGCCCCGGAAGAGGGATCACCTCCTACGAGCAGTACTTC
CDR3aa: CASSPGRGITSYEQYF

j_gene: TRBJ2-2
d_gene: -
v_gene: TRBV30
abundance: -
CDR3nt: TGTGCCTGGAGTCCGGGGATTACCGGGGAGCTGTTTTTT
CDR3aa: CAWSPGITGELFF

j_gene: TRBJ2-2
d_gene: TRBD1
v_gene: TRBV7-2
abundance: -
CDR3nt: TGTGCCAGCAGCTTAGTAGGGACAGGGGCGTCCGGGGAGCTGTTTTTT
CDR3aa: CASSLVGTGASGELFF

j_gene: TRBJ2-5
d_gene: -
v_gene: TRBV2
abundance: -
CDR3nt: TGTGCCAGCATAGGGGCCCGGGAGACCCAGTACTTC
CDR3aa: CASIGARETQYF

j_gene: TRBJ2-7
d_gene: TRBD2
v_gene: TRBV5-5
abundance: -
CDR3nt: TGTGCCAGCAGCGTTCGACTAGCGGATTACGAGCAGTACTTC
CDR3aa: CASSVRLADYEQYF

j_gene: TRBJ1-4
d_gene: TRBD1
v_gene: TRBV5-1
abundance: -
CDR3nt: TGCGCCAGCAGCTTGTTGCCGGGACAGGGGGCCGTTTTGATTGAAAAACTGTTTTTT
CDR3aa: CASSLLPGQGAVLIEKLFF

j_gene: TRBJ2-3
d_gene: TRBD2
v_gene: TRBV6-5
abundance: -
CDR3nt: TGTGCCAGCAGTCTACCTCTGGGGACTACCTATTTT
CDR3aa: CASSLPLGTTYF

j_gene: TRBJ1-2
d_gene: -
v_gene: TRBV4-3
abundance: -
CDR3nt: TGCGCCAGCAGCCAAGTCCGGGGGGAGGGCTATGGCTACACCTTC
CDR3aa: CASSQVRGEGYGYTF

j_gene: TRBJ2-5
d_gene: -
v_gene: TRBV4-3
abundance: -
CDR3nt: TGCGCCAGCAGCCAAGGGTGGGGGCAGGAGACCCAGTACTTC
CDR3aa: CASSQGWGQETQYF

j_gene: TRBJ1-5
d_gene: -
v_gene: TRBV19
abundance: -
CDR3nt: TGTGCCAGTAGTATAGGCGTAGCCCCCCAGCCCCAGCATTTT
CDR3aa: CASSIGVAPQPQHF

j_gene: TRBJ1-1
d_gene: -
v_gene: TRBV6-5
abundance: -
CDR3nt: TGTGCCAGCAGTTACTCTATGGGAGACACTGAAGCTTTCTTT
CDR3aa: CASSYSMGDTEAFF

j_gene: TRBJ2-3
d_gene: TRBD1
v_gene: TRBV4-3
abundance: -
CDR3nt: TGCGCCAGCTCAGGGGGCCGCACAGATACGCAGTATTTT
CDR3aa: CASSGGRTDTQYF

j_gene: TRBJ2-2
d_gene: TRBD2
v_gene: TRBV4-1
abundance: -
CDR3nt: TGCGCCAGCAGCCTAGGGACTAGCGGGTCGTCCGGGGAGCTGTTTTTT
CDR3aa: CASSLGTSGSSGELFF

j_gene: TRBJ1-4
d_gene: TRBD1
v_gene: TRBV10-3
abundance: -
CDR3nt: TGTGCCATCAGTAACCTGGACAGGGTCGGAAAACTGTTTTTT
CDR3aa: CAISNLDRVGKLFF

j_gene: TRBJ1-5
d_gene: TRBD1
v_gene: TRBV18
abundance: -
CDR3nt: TGTGCCAGCTCACCCGAACAGGGGGCAACAGATCAGCCCCAGCATTTT
CDR3aa: CASSPEQGATDQPQHF

j_gene: TRBJ1-2
d_gene: -
v_gene: TRBV27
abundance: -
CDR3nt: TGTGCCAGCAGTTTTGGGCCTTTCAACGGCTACACCTTC
CDR3aa: CASSFGPFNGYTF

j_gene: TRBJ2-5
d_gene: TRBD2
v_gene: TRBV7-6
abundance: -
CDR3nt: TGTGCCAGCAGCTTAGCTGGGTTGGCTAGCGGGAGGAAAGAGACCCAGTACTTC
CDR3aa: CASSLAGLASGRKETQYF

j_gene: TRBJ2-3
d_gene: -
v_gene: TRBV9
abundance: -
CDR3nt: TGTGCCAGCAGCCCCGCAGGTGTAACAGATACGCAGTATTTT
CDR3aa: CASSPAGVTDTQYF

j_gene: TRBJ2-2
d_gene: -
v_gene: TRBV6-1
abundance: once
CDR3nt: TGTGCCAGCAGGGCCGGGTTCGAGCTGTTTTTT
CDR3aa: CASRAGFELFF

j_gene: TRBJ2-2
d_gene: -
v_gene: TRBV25-1
abundance: -
CDR3nt: TGTGCCAGCCTCCGAGGCGGGGAGCTGTTTTTT
CDR3aa: CASLRGGELFF

j_gene: TRBJ2-3
d_gene: -
v_gene: TRBV9
abundance: -
CDR3nt: TGTGCCAGCAGCCTCGCCGGGGGCACAGATACGCAGTATTTT
CDR3aa: CASSLAGGTDTQYF

j_gene: TRBJ2-2
d_gene: -
v_gene: TRBV4-3
abundance: -
CDR3nt: TGCGCCAGCAGCCACGGGAAAGAGACCGGGGAGCTGTTTTTT
CDR3aa: CASSHGKETGELFF

j_gene: TRBJ2-5
d_gene: -
v_gene: TRBV20-1
abundance: -
CDR3nt: TGCAGTGCTCTTGTGGGCGAGACCCAGTACTTC
CDR3aa: CSALVGETQYF

j_gene: TRBJ1-1
d_gene: -
v_gene: TRBV18
abundance: -
CDR3nt: TGTGCCAGCGGTGGACAGTTGAACACTGAAGCTTTCTTT
CDR3aa: CASGGQLNTEAFF

j_gene: TRBJ2-2
d_gene: -
v_gene: TRBV30
abundance: -
CDR3nt: TGTGCCTGGAGGGTGGGGGGAGACACCGGGGAGCTGTTTTTT
CDR3aa: CAWRVGGDTGELFF

j_gene: TRBJ1-1
d_gene: -
v_gene: TRBV6-6
abundance: -
CDR3nt: TGTGCCAGCAAAGATAACAGTGAGAACACTGAAGCTTTCTTT
CDR3aa: CASKDNSENTEAFF

j_gene: TRBJ2-7
d_gene: -
v_gene: TRBV7-2
abundance: -
CDR3nt: TGTGCCAGCAGCTTATCGACAACCGAAGCCTCCTACGAGCAGTACTTC
CDR3aa: CASSLSTTEASYEQYF